This T cell receptor (beta chain) was identified during a study of beta chain features in type 1 diabetes. The CDR3 sequence is 14 residues long. The J segment lost 1 base and the V segment lost 3 bases, leaving 2 bases of the junction unmatched. Germline CDR1 SGDLS, CDR2 YYNGEE. Every isolated RNA sample was fully reverse transcribed, so sequencing captured expressed TCRB transcripts. Some clones are missing from TCRdb's copy, which holds only in-frame ones; the method was immunoSEQ multiplex PCR. The table records fewer than 250,000 clones, over 12% of them present only once. The sample comprised naive CD4+ T cells from blood. This sequence originates from a woman in her 40s in good health. The J gene is TRBJ2-5, the V gene TRBV9; 8 bases match TRBD2. CDR3 nucleotide sequence: TGTGCCAGCAGCGCCCGGGAGGGCCAAGAGACCCAGTACTTC. Translated, it gives CASSAREGQETQYF.